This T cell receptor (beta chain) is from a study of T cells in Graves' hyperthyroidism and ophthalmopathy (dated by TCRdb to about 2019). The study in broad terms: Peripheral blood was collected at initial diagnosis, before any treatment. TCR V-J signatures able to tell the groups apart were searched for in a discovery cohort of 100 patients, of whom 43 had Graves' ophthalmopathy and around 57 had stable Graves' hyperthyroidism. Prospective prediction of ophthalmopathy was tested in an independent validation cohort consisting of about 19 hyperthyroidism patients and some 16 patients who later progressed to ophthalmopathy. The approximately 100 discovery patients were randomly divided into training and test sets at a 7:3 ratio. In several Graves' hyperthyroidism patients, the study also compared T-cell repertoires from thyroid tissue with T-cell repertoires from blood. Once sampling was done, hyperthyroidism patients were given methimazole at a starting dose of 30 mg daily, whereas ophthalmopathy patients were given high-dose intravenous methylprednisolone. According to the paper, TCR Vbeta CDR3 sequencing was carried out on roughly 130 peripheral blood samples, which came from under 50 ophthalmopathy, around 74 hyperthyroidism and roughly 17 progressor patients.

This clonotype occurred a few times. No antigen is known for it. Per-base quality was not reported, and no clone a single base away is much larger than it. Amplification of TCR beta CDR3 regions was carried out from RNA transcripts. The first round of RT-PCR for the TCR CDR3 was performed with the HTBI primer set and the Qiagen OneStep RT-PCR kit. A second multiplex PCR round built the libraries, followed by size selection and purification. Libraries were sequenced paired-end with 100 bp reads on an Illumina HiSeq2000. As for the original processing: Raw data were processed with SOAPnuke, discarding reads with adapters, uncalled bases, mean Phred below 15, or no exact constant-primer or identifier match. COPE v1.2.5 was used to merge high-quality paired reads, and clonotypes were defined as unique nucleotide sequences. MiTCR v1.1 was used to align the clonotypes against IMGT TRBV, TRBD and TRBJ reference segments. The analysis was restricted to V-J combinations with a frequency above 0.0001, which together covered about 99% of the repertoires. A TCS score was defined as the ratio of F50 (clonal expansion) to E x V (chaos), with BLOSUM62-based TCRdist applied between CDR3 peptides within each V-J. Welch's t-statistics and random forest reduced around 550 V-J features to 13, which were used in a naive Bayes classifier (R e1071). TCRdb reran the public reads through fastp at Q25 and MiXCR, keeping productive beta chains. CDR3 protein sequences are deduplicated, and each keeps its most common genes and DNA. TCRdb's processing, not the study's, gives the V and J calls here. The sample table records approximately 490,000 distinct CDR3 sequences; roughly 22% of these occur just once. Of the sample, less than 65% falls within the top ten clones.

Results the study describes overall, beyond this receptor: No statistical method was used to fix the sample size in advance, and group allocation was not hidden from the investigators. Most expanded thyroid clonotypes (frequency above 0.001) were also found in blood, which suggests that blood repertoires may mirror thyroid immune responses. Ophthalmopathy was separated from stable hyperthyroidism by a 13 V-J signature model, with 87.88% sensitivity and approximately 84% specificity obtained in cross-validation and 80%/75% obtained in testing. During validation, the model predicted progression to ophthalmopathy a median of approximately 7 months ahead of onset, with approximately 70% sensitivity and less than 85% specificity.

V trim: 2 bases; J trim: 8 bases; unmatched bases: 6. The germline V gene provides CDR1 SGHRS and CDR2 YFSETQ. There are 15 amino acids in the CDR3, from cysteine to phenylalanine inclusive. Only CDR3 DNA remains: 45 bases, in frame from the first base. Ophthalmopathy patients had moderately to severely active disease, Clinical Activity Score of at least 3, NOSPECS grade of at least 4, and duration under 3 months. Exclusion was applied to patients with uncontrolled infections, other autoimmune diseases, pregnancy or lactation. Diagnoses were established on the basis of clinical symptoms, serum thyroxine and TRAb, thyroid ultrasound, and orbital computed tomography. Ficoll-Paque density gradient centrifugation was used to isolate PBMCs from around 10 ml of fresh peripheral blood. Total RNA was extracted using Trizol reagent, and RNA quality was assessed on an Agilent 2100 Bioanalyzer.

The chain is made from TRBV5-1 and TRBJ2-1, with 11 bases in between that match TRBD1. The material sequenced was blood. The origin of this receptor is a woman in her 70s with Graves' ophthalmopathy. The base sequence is TGCGCCAGCAGCTTTGGGACAGGGGGGATTTATGAGCAGTTCTTC. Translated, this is CASSFGTGGIYEQFF.